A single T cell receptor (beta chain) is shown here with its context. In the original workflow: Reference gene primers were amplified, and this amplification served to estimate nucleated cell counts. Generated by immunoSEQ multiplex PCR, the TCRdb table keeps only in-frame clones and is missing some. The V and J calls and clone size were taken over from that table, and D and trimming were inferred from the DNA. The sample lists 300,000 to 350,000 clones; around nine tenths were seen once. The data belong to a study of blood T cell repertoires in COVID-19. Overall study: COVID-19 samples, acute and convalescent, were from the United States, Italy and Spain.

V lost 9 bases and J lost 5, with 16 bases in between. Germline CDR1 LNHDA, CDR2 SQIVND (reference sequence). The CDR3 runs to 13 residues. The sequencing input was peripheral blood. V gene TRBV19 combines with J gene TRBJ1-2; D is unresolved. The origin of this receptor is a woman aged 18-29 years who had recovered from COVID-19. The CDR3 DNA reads TGTGCCAGCGCCAGGAGGATCGGGTATGGCTACACCTTC. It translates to CASARRIGYGYTF.